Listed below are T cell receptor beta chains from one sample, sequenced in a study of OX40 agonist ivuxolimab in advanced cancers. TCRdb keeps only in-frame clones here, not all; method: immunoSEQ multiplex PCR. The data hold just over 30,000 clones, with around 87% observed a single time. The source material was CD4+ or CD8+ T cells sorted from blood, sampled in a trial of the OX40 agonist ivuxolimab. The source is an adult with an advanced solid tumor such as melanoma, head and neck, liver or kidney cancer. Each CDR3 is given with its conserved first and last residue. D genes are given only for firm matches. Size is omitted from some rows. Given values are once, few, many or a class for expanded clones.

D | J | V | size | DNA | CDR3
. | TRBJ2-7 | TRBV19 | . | TGTGCCAGTAGTATAGATCACGGGGGGCTCAACGAGCAGTACTTC | CASSIDHGGLNEQYF
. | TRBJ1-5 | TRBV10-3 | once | TGTGCCATCAGTGTCATAGGGACCTACTATAGCAATCAGCCCCAGCATTTT | CAISVIGTYYSNQPQHF
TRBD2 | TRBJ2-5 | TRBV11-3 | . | TGTGCCAGCAGCGCGGGACTAACCAACCAAGAGACCCAGTACTTC | CASSAGLTNQETQYF
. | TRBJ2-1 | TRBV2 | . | TGTGCCAGCAAATTGCGGAGCTCCTACAATGAGCAGTTCTTC | CASKLRSSYNEQFF
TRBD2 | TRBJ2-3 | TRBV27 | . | TGTGCCAGCAGTTTTCTGACTAGCGGGAGGGATGGGGGAGATACGCAGTATTTT | CASSFLTSGRDGGDTQYF
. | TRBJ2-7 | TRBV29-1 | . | TGCAGCGTTGCGAGCGGGTTAAGGGAGCAGTACTTC | CSVASGLREQYF
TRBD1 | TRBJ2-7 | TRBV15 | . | TGTGCCACCAGCCCGGGACAGGCACCTTACGAGCAGTACTTC | CATSPGQAPYEQYF
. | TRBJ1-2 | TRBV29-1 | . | TGCAGCGTTGAAGAGGGGGGGTCGTGGCTCTTC | CSVEEGGSWLF
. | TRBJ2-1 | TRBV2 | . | TGTGCCAGCACATTGGGACTCTACAATGAGCAGTTCTTC | CASTLGLYNEQFF
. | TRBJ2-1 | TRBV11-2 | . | TGTGCCAGCAGCTTAACCACAGGATCCTACAATGAGCAGTTCTTC | CASSLTTGSYNEQFF
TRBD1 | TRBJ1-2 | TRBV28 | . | TGTGCCAGCAGTCTAGGACAGGGAAGCTATGGCTACACCTTC | CASSLGQGSYGYTF
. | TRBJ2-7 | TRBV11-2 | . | TGTGCCAGCAGCTTAGCACTAAGAATGTCAGGGTACGGCGAGCAGTACTTC | CASSLALRMSGYGEQYF
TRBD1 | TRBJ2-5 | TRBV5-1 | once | TGCGCCAGCAGCCTACCAACCGGGACAGGGGGCGCGGAGACCCAGTACTTC | CASSLPTGTGGAETQYF
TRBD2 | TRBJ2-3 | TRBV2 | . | TGTGCCAGCAGTGGAACACTAGCGGGAGGGCTGGATACGCAGTATTTT | CASSGTLAGGLDTQYF
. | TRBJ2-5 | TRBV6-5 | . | TGTGCCAGCAGTTCTTACAATTCACAAGAGACCCAGTACTTC | CASSSYNSQETQYF
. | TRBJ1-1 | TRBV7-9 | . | TGTGCCAGCAGCCCTGGGGGTCGTATCGCTGAAGCTTTCTTT | CASSPGGRIAEAFF
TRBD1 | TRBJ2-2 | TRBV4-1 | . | TGCGCCAGCAGCCGAACCCACCTCCAGGGGGCGACTAACACCGGGGAGCTGTTTTTT | CASSRTHLQGATNTGELFF
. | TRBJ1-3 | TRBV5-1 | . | TGCGCCAGCAGCTTGGCCGGGAGCTCTGGAAACACCATATATTTT | CASSLAGSSGNTIYF
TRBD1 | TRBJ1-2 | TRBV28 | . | TGTGCCAGCAGTTTAGCGGGACAGGGGGATTATGGCTACACCTTC | CASSLAGQGDYGYTF
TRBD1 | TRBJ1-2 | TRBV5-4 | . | TGTGCCAGCAGCTTCGCCGGGACAGGGAGAGGCTACACCTTC | CASSFAGTGRGYTF
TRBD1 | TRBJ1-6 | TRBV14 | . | TGTGCCAGCAGCCACCCCCACAACGACCAGGGGACAGGAGGTTGGCCCCTCCACTTT | CASSHPHNDQGTGGWPLHF
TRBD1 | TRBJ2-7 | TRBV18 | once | TGTGCCAGCTCACCAAAAGGGACAGGTGAGTACGAGCAGTACTTC | CASSPKGTGEYEQYF
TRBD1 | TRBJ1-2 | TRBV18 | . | TGTGCCAGCTCACTTCAGACAGGGGCCTTAGCTAACTATGGCTACACCTTC | CASSLQTGALANYGYTF
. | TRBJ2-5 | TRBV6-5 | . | TGTGCCAGCAGTTACTCGCGAGGGAGTGGAGAGACCCAGTACTTC | CASSYSRGSGETQYF
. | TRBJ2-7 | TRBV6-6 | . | TGTGCCAGCAGTTCCGTCCGGGACTCCTACGAGCAGTACTTC | CASSSVRDSYEQYF
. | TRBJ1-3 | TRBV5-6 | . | TGTGCCAGCAGCTTGGGCCCTTCCTCTGGAAACACCATATATTTT | CASSLGPSSGNTIYF
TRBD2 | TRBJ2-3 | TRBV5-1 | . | TGCGCCAGCAGCTCCCTAGCGGGAGGCACAGATACGCAGTATTTT | CASSSLAGGTDTQYF
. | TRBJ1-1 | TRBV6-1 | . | TGTGCCAGCAGTTTTTCCCTGAACACTGAAGCTTTCTTT | CASSFSLNTEAFF
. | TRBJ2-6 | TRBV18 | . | TGTGCCAGCTCACCAAGCTCTGGGGCCAACGTCCTGACTTTC | CASSPSSGANVLTF